The next 2 T cell receptor beta chains were all read from a single sample in a study of neurological immune-mediated disorders. TCRdb reprocessed the 5' RACE reads via MiXCR and lists one record per CDR3 protein. Counted here are tens of thousands of distinct CDR3 sequences, roughly 2.5% occurring once; the ten biggest clones make up nearly 2.5%. The sample was PBMCs. The receptors derive from a man aged 45 to 65 with multiple sclerosis.

This clonotype was picked up many times. V usage is TRBV28 and J usage is TRBJ1-1, with 7 bases fitting TRBD1. This CDR3 region has 16 residues. Germline V CDR1 and CDR2: MDHEN, SYDVKM. Trimming took 2 bases from V and 5 from J; bases not matched to a gene: 11. CDR3 sequence: CASSLGTASSTTEAFF. The DNA for the CDR3 is TGTGCCAGCAGTTTAGGGACAGCGTCGAGTACAACTGAAGCTTTCTTT.

This clonotype was counted many times. V and J are TRBV10-1 and TRBJ1-5; a weak D match, TRBD1 (6 bases). Germline CDR1 and CDR2: WNHNN and SYGVQD (reference sequence). V was trimmed by 2 bases and J by 7 bases, leaving 15 bases between them. This CDR3 has 15 amino acids. The CDR3, as DNA: TGCGCCAGCAGTGAGGCGTGGGACATTGGACAGCCCCAGCATTTT. This codes for CASSEAWDIGQPQHF.